This T cell receptor (beta chain) appears in the sequencing data of a study of T cells in Graves' hyperthyroidism and ophthalmopathy. The CDR3 runs to 16 residues. The germline V and J ends were trimmed by 3 bases and 4 bases, with 18 bases remaining between them. What was amplified from RNA transcripts were TCR beta CDR3 regions. With the HTBI primer set, the TCR CDR3 went through a first round of RT-PCR. One entry per CDR3 protein, called by TCRdb with MiXCR from the multiplex PCR reads. The table lists about 640,000 distinct CDR3 sequences, less than 25% of them singletons. In the ophthalmopathy cohort, Clinical Activity Score was at least 3, NOSPECS grade at least 4, and duration under 3 months. Together with thyroid ultrasound, orbital computed tomography, serum thyroxine and TRAb, clinical symptoms were used for diagnoses.

V gene TRBV12-3 or TRBV12-4 combines with J gene TRBJ2-5; weak D call: TRBD2 (5 bases). The sample taken for sequencing was blood. This sequence originates from a man aged 30-40 years with Graves' ophthalmopathy. The CDR3 region is CASSFSSGLIRETQYF. The CDR3 nucleotides are TGTGCCAGCAGTTTCTCTAGTGGACTCATCAGAGAGACCCAGTACTTC.